This T cell receptor (beta chain) stems from a study of T cell clonality in common variable immunodeficiency (dated by TCRdb to about 2015). Equivalent amounts of genomic DNA from CVID and control samples were used as sequencing input. For every sample, a 60 bp segment covering the rearranged TCRbeta CDR3 region was amplified and then sequenced. The immunoSEQ assay, a bias-corrected multiplex PCR with high-throughput sequencing, was employed for TCRbeta amplification. The study's own analysis went as follows. Every unique nucleotide sequence was considered a clone and was annotated with V, D and J genes, copy number and frequency. Sequences were labeled productive if in frame, and non-productive if out of frame or containing stop codons. As previously described, clonality was computed from Shannon's entropy. The predicted amino acid sequences of productive clones were used to derive mean CDR3 Kyte-Doolittle hydropathy. Scaled V gene usage was hierarchically clustered using Manhattan distance and complete linkage with the R hclust function. Clone sharing by CDR3 amino acid sequence was assessed by resampling 12 repertoires per group over 100 rounds. The repertoires were searched for 60 to 70 published EBV-specific TCRbeta sequences and some 240 published CMV-specific TCRbeta sequences. A couple of CVID samples that yielded fewer than 10,000 sequences were excluded from the analysis, so roughly 42 CVID repertoires were retained. Here the immuneACCESS table is served through TCRdb, limited to in-frame sequences with V and J called. Missing clones are a known gap in these copies; in checked studies unresolved V genes cover under half, and the rest lacks a known reason. Clone size and V and J calls were adopted from that table, with D and trimming inferred from the DNA. The table for this sample lists more than 30,000 clones, none of them counted only once. Of the sample, around 0.87% is held by the ten largest clones.

In regard to this clone: Its recognized antigen is unknown. The missing CDR3 end, 3 residues past where the read stops, is filled in from the germline J gene.

Most CVID patients and most healthy controls were of Caucasian heritage. From each donor, roughly 4.5 to 8.5 ml of heparinized peripheral whole blood was collected. Genomic DNA from adults with common variable immune deficiency (CVID) and from healthy adult controls was used for sequencing of TCRbeta CDR3 repertoires. There were approximately 22 healthy adult volunteers in the control group (around twelve female and approximately ten male), ranging in age from about 20 to 70 years, with a mean age of around 34. Diluted blood was subjected to density centrifugation over Hypaque 1077 or Ficoll-Paque for isolation of peripheral blood mononuclear cells. Genomic DNA was obtained from unsorted mononuclear cells using either Qiagen column purification or a centrifugation-based method. Broad study findings and their caveats: CVID TCRbeta sequences were reported to have fewer deletions and N-nucleotide insertions and to lack highly modified clones with 13 or more V deletions. Even though DNA input was equal, the average per sample came to 75,000 to 95,000 unique sequences for controls compared with around 33,000 for CVID samples. Compared with healthy controls, CVID subjects showed increased TCRbeta clonality (t-test p = 0.018), a feature most characteristic of about a third of subjects. According to the authors, finding the cause of the higher clonality in CVID would require sequencing the repertoires of T cell subpopulations. Correlations between repertoire features and clinical complications were limited by patient heterogeneity within the CVID cohort. CVID subjects shared fewer TCRbeta clones with each other than healthy controls did (p < 0.0001).

Reading from cysteine to phenylalanine, the CDR3 counts 16 amino acids. The DNA has 39 bases, all within the CDR3, and is read from base 1. From the germline V gene (reference sequence), CDR1 is MNHEY and CDR2 is SMNVEV. V loses 6 bases at its end and J loses 3 bases; junction bases beyond the gene matches: 8. The sample was peripheral blood mononuclear cells. This chain is built from TRBV27 and TRBJ2-7; TRBD2 matches 13 bases in the middle. This clonotype was sampled from a person aged 18 to 75 in good health. The CDR3 region reads CASRTRTSGGHYEQYF. Incomplete CDR3 DNA: TGTGCCAGCAGAACCCGGACTAGCGGGGGCCACTACGAG.